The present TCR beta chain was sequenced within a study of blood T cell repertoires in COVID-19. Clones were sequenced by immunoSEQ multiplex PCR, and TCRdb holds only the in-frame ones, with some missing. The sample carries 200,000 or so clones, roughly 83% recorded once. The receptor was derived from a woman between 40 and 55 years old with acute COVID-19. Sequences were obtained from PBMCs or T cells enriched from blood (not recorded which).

The CDR3 sequence is CASSFVAGSGYTF. The CDR3 coding sequence is TGTGCCAGCAGTTTTGTAGCGGGATCCGGCTACACCTTC. The chain joins TRBV27 to TRBJ1-2; no firm D call. V was clipped by 3 bases and J by 8 bases, with 13 bases between them. Germline V lookup: CDR1 MNHEY, CDR2 SMNVEV (reference sequence). The CDR3 spans 13 residues.